The source of this T cell receptor (beta chain) is a study of cytomegalovirus exposure and HLA in healthy donors. In the case of this clone: No antigen is known for it.

Study observations and caveats: The majority of TCR sequences were rare, yet some public TCRs appeared in many donors. TCR beta chains numbering more than 150 were designated cytomegalovirus-associated. In vitro work confirmed that three CMV-associated chains recognize CMV antigens.

The germline V gene encodes CDR1 ENHRY and CDR2 SYGVKD. Trimming left V 7 bases short and J 7 bases short, with 11 bases between. This CDR3 has 13 residues. TCRdb's copy holds only in-frame clones and misses some; the assay was immunoSEQ multiplex PCR. The table records 150,000 or so clones, about 91% of them present only once. It was the roughly 110-subject validation cohort, separate from the roughly 700-subject first cohort, to which the donors belonged. This TCR was sampled from a woman aged 18-35 years in good health and CMV-seronegative. The sample taken for sequencing was PBMCs. V gene TRBV10-3 combines with J gene TRBJ1-6; D gene uncertain. The chain's CDR3 is CAITGLQNSPLHF. The CDR3, as DNA: TGTGCCATCACTGGCCTTCAAAATTCACCCCTCCACTTT.